This T cell receptor (beta chain) was sequenced during a study of T cell responses to AZD1222 COVID-19 vaccine. V lost 4 bases, J lost 4 bases, and 10 bases stayed unmatched. The CDR3 spans 16 residues. From germline, CDR1 is SGHTA and CDR2 FQGNSA. Repertoires were generated with immunoSEQ multiplex PCR, while TCRdb's copy carries only in-frame clones and drops some. The table lists around 130,000 clones, 85% to 95% of them singletons. This receptor was obtained from an adult in good health. The specimen comprised peripheral blood, sampled on day 0 of AZD1222 vaccination. This chain links TRBV7-2 with TRBJ1-2, with 9 bases lining up with TRBD1. CDR3 nucleotides: TGTGCCAGCAGCTCCGGACAGGGGTCTTGGGGCTATGGCTACACCTTC. This codes for CASSSGQGSWGYGYTF.